The next 9 T cell receptor beta chains were all read from a single sample in a study of T cells in Graves' hyperthyroidism and ophthalmopathy (dated by TCRdb to the late 2010s). Library preparation was by multiplex PCR. Sequencing instrument: Illumina HiSeq 2000. Amplification of TCR beta CDR3 regions was carried out from RNA transcripts. The first round of RT-PCR for the TCR CDR3 was performed with the HTBI primer set and the Qiagen OneStep RT-PCR kit. TCRdb redid the processing of the public reads, applying fastp at Q25 and MiXCR, and retained in-frame beta chains. Under each unique CDR3 protein, matching rows form one entry showing the most common genes and DNA. This sample has fewer than 200,000 distinct CDR3 sequences in its table, and roughly 9.4% of those were observed once. The ten largest make up around 20% of the sample. The material sequenced was blood. The origin of the receptors is a woman under 30 with Graves' hyperthyroidism that later progressed to Graves' ophthalmopathy.

This clonotype was seen many times. The rearrangement joins TRBV15 to TRBJ2-7; TRBD1 is a possible D gene (5 bases). V was clipped by 2 bases and J by 3 bases, with 11 bases between them. From germline, CDR1 is LNHNV and CDR2 YYDKDF (reference sequence). The CDR3 loop spans 14 amino acids. CDR3 sequence reads: CATSRYRLGYEQYF. The CDR3 region has the DNA TGTGCCACCAGCAGATACAGGTTAGGCTACGAGCAGTACTTC.

V and J are TRBV29-1 and TRBJ1-3; a possible D gene is TRBD1 (6 bases). Germline CDR1 SQVTM, CDR2 ANQGSEA. The CDR3 contains 14 residues. V was pared by 4 bases and J by 0 bases, with 10 bases between. The CDR3 DNA sequence: TGCAGCGTTGCTGGGACACTCTCTGGAAACACCATATATTTT. This encodes CSVAGTLSGNTIYF.

This clonotype was seen only a few times. The chain employs TRBV9 and TRBJ2-5, with D hard to call. There are 14 residues in the CDR3. Between the trimmed V and J ends, which lost 0 bases and 1 base, there was a span of 7 bases. Germline-derived CDR1 and CDR2 are SGDLS and YYNGEE. The DNA of the CDR3 is TGTGCCAGCAGCGTAGAGACCGGCCAAGAGACCCAGTACTTC. Its translation: CASSVETGQETQYF.

This chain uses TRBV4-1 with TRBJ1-3; D ambiguous. The germline gives CDR1 MGHRA, CDR2 YSYEKL. CDR3 length equals 13 residues. The V and J ends lost 0 bases and 4 bases respectively, with 4 bases between them. CDR3 region: CASSQDQGNTIYF. The CDR3 coding sequence is TGCGCCAGCAGCCAAGATCAGGGAAACACCATATATTTT.

This clonotype was seen ten or more times. The chain has TRBV27 and TRBJ2-2; D might be TRBD1 or TRBD2, each matching 5 bases. Germline-derived CDR1 and CDR2 are MNHEY and SMNVEV (reference sequence). The CDR3 has 16 amino acids. Trimming took 4 bases from V and 2 from J, leaving 14 bases between them. CDR3 region: CASSSPGQLNTGELFF. The CDR3 bases are TGTGCCAGCAGTTCCCCGGGGCAGCTTAACACCGGGGAGCTGTTTTTT.

This clonotype appeared many times. The chain recombines TRBV28 with TRBJ2-6, with 8 bases fitting TRBD1. Germline V lookup: CDR1 MDHEN, CDR2 SYDVKM. CDR3 size: 16 residues. The trim removed 5 bases at V and 0 bases at J, leaving 3 bases unmatched. CDR3 protein: CASSRDRFSGANVLTF. CDR3 DNA sequence: TGTGCCAGCAGTCGGGACAGGTTCTCTGGGGCCAACGTCCTGACTTTC.

This clonotype was picked up many times. The CDR3 bases are TGTGCCAGCAGTCCCAGGGACTTAGATACAGATACGCAGTATTTT. Encoded protein: CASSPRDLDTDTQYF. The chain employs TRBV11-2 and TRBJ2-3, with D possibly matching TRBD2 (6 bases). The CDR3 contains 15 residues. V shed 6 bases and J shed 3 bases, with 16 bases lying between them. The germline V gene has CDR1 SGHAT and CDR2 FQNNGV.

A remark on this clonotype: This sequence may be a read error, since a much larger clone differs from it by one base. The chain employs TRBV6-2 or TRBV6-3 and TRBJ1-4; unclear D gene. CDR1 is MNHEY and CDR2 is SVGEGT in the germline V gene. The length of the CDR3 is 14 residues. The CDR3 loop reads CASSYVGSGEKLSF. In DNA form, the CDR3 reads TGTGCCAGCAGTTACGTGGGGAGCGGAGAAAAACTGTCTTTT.

As regards this clonotype: A read error may be the cause here, since a much bigger clone is one base away. CDR3 sequence: CAGSLEGGVDQPQHF. CDR3 DNA: TGTGCCGGCAGTTTAGAGGGCGGTGTGGACCAGCCCCAGCATTTT. The V and J genes are TRBV12-3 or TRBV12-4 and TRBJ1-5; D gene uncertain. The CDR3 runs 15 residues.